This is a list of T cell receptor beta chains from one sample in a study of T-cell reconstitution after alpha-beta-depleted transplantation in children. TCRdb used MiXCR to reprocess the PCR reads, holding one entry per CDR3 protein. The sample has 750,000 to 950,000 distinct CDR3 sequences, approximately 15% seen once. The source material was PBMCs, mostly from graft donor cells, sampled 360 days after TCRalphabeta/CD19-depleted stem cell transplant. These receptors were collected from a male patient between 5 and 17 years old who had a stem cell transplant for acute lymphoblastic leukemia, so the T cells may come from the graft donor. Each CDR3 is given with its conserved first and last residue. A D gene is named only where the DNA matches it firmly. Clone sizes are given selectively: once, few, many, or a class where the clone is expanded.

cdr3_length	d_call	v_call	clone_size	j_call	cdr3_aa	cdr3_nt
13	TRBD1	TRBV4-1	-	TRBJ2-5	CASSRTGLVTQYF	TGCGCCAGCAGCCGGACAGGGTTGGTGACCCAGTACTTC
16	-	TRBV4-1	-	TRBJ2-1	CASSHRGRLSYNEQFF	TGCGCCAGCAGTCACCGGGGCAGGCTTTCCTACAATGAGCAGTTCTTC
16	TRBD2	TRBV9	many	TRBJ2-1	CASSAVPGLATHEQFF	TGTGCCAGCAGCGCTGTTCCGGGACTAGCGACCCATGAGCAGTTCTTC
14	TRBD1	TRBV5-1	few	TRBJ1-1	CASSLGQGAAGAFF	TGCGCCAGCAGCTTGGGACAGGGGGCAGCCGGGGCTTTCTTT
11	TRBD2	TRBV10-2	-	TRBJ2-1	CASSAVAGIVF	TGCGCCAGCAGCGCCGTAGCGGGAATAGTCTTC
15	TRBD1	TRBV7-6	-	TRBJ2-5	CASSWAGGVGETQYF	TGTGCCAGCAGCTGGGCAGGGGGCGTAGGGGAGACCCAGTACTTC
14	-	TRBV5-1	-	TRBJ2-7	CASSSPTGAYEQYF	TGCGCCAGCAGCTCCCCTACGGGAGCCTACGAGCAGTACTTC
15	TRBD1	TRBV24-1	-	TRBJ2-3	CATSVGRGRTDTQYF	TGTGCCACCAGTGTCGGCAGGGGGCGTACAGATACGCAGTATTTT
16	TRBD2	TRBV25-1	-	TRBJ2-5	CASSHSGTSGKETQYF	TGTGCCAGCAGTCACTCAGGGACTAGCGGGAAGGAGACCCAGTACTTC
16	-	TRBV12-3/TRBV12-4	few	TRBJ2-1	CASSLLARVPDNEQFF	TGTGCCAGCAGTCTTTTAGCCCGCGTCCCGGACAATGAGCAGTTCTTC
15	-	TRBV4-1	many	TRBJ2-1	CASSQRVKGVNEQFF	TGCGCCAGCAGCCAAAGGGTCAAGGGGGTCAATGAGCAGTTCTTC
17	-	TRBV4-1	few	TRBJ1-6	CASSQTPSGGPNSPLHF	TGCGCCAGCAGCCAAACTCCCTCGGGCGGTCCTAATTCACCCCTCCACTTT
16	-	TRBV7-9	-	TRBJ2-1	CASSLHVGGTYNEQFF	TGTGCCAGCAGCTTACATGTGGGAGGTACCTACAATGAGCAGTTCTTC